Listed below are T cell receptor beta chains from one sample, sequenced in a study of blood T cell repertoires in COVID-19. Method: immunoSEQ multiplex PCR; TCRdb's copy keeps in-frame clones and lacks some. The table shows under 200,000 clones, with 75% to 95% occurring only once. The sequencing sample was made of peripheral blood. The receptor set was obtained from a man between 50 and 59 years old with acute or convalescent COVID-19. CDR3s include the opening cysteine and the closing phenylalanine or tryptophan. Each record gives: V gene, D gene, J gene, clone size, CDR3 protein, CDR3 DNA. A D gene is named only where the DNA matches it firmly. Part of the rows lack a size; the others show once, few, many or a class for expanded clones.

v_gene: TRBV11-2
d_gene: .
j_gene: TRBJ2-5
abundance: .
CDR3aa: CASSSIPTGVQETQYF
CDR3nt: TGTGCCAGCAGCTCAATCCCGACGGGAGTCCAAGAGACCCAGTACTTC

v_gene: TRBV30
d_gene: .
j_gene: TRBJ2-5
abundance: .
CDR3aa: CAWSIYVETQYF
CDR3nt: TGTGCCTGGAGTATTTATGTGGAGACCCAGTACTTC

v_gene: TRBV5-5
d_gene: .
j_gene: TRBJ2-3
abundance: .
CDR3aa: CASLTPTSTDTQYF
CDR3nt: TGTGCCAGCCTGACCCCGACTAGCACAGATACGCAGTATTTT

v_gene: TRBV6-4
d_gene: .
j_gene: TRBJ1-2
abundance: .
CDR3aa: CASTNGYTF
CDR3nt: TGTGCCAGCACAAATGGCTACACCTTC

v_gene: TRBV18
d_gene: TRBD1
j_gene: TRBJ2-1
abundance: .
CDR3aa: CASSPSRQGYNEQFF
CDR3nt: TGTGCCAGCTCACCATCCCGACAGGGCTACAATGAGCAGTTCTTC

v_gene: TRBV6-5
d_gene: TRBD1
j_gene: TRBJ2-3
abundance: .
CDR3aa: CASSYLGQGRDTQYF
CDR3nt: TGTGCCAGCAGTTACCTCGGACAGGGACGGGATACGCAGTATTTT

v_gene: TRBV27
d_gene: TRBD2
j_gene: TRBJ2-7
abundance: .
CDR3aa: CASSLLAGVGEQYF
CDR3nt: TGTGCCAGCAGTTTACTAGCGGGAGTAGGCGAGCAGTACTTC

v_gene: TRBV2
d_gene: TRBD1
j_gene: TRBJ2-5
abundance: .
CDR3aa: CASSLTGTANQQETQYF
CDR3nt: TGTGCCAGCAGCTTAACCGGGACAGCGAACCAGCAAGAGACCCAGTACTTC

v_gene: TRBV28
d_gene: .
j_gene: TRBJ2-4
abundance: .
CDR3aa: CASRQTGTTQYF
CDR3nt: TGTGCCAGCAGGCAGACAGGTACGACTCAGTACTTC

v_gene: TRBV5-6
d_gene: .
j_gene: TRBJ1-1
abundance: .
CDR3aa: CASSPTGWTEAFF
CDR3nt: TGTGCCAGCAGCCCAACAGGGTGGACTGAAGCTTTCTTT

v_gene: TRBV7-8
d_gene: .
j_gene: TRBJ1-5
abundance: .
CDR3aa: CASSLTLVSNQPQHF
CDR3nt: TGTGCCAGCAGCTTGACCCTAGTTAGCAATCAGCCCCAGCATTTT

v_gene: TRBV7-9
d_gene: .
j_gene: TRBJ2-5
abundance: .
CDR3aa: CASRSRDFQETQYF
CDR3nt: TGTGCCAGCAGGAGCCGGGACTTCCAAGAGACCCAGTACTTC

v_gene: TRBV7-6
d_gene: .
j_gene: TRBJ2-1
abundance: .
CDR3aa: CASSLALPDSPTSGNEQFF
CDR3nt: TGTGCCAGCAGCTTAGCCTTGCCCGACAGCCCGACGTCTGGAAATGAGCAGTTCTTC

v_gene: TRBV10-2
d_gene: TRBD1
j_gene: TRBJ2-7
abundance: .
CDR3aa: CATVTGVEQYF
CDR3nt: TGCGCCACCGTTACAGGGGTCGAGCAGTACTTC

v_gene: TRBV5-1
d_gene: .
j_gene: TRBJ2-5
abundance: .
CDR3aa: CASSGGRGQETQYF
CDR3nt: TGCGCCAGCAGCGGGGGACGGGGGCAAGAGACCCAGTACTTC

v_gene: TRBV27
d_gene: TRBD2
j_gene: TRBJ2-3
abundance: once
CDR3aa: CASSGGTSGSTRTDTQYF
CDR3nt: TGTGCCAGCAGTGGGGGGACTAGCGGGAGCACTCGCACAGATACGCAGTATTTT

v_gene: TRBV11-2
d_gene: TRBD1
j_gene: TRBJ1-1
abundance: .
CDR3aa: CASRSEAIQGAEEAFF
CDR3nt: TGTGCCAGCAGGAGTGAGGCTATCCAGGGGGCTGAAGAAGCTTTCTTT

v_gene: TRBV9
d_gene: .
j_gene: TRBJ2-4
abundance: .
CDR3aa: CASSVAVGGAQYF
CDR3nt: TGTGCCAGCAGCGTAGCCGTAGGGGGGGCTCAGTACTTC

v_gene: TRBV10-3
d_gene: TRBD1
j_gene: TRBJ2-3
abundance: .
CDR3aa: CAGMGQGTDTQYF
CDR3nt: TGTGCCGGGATGGGACAGGGCACAGATACGCAGTATTTT

v_gene: TRBV3-1/TRBV3-2
d_gene: TRBD1
j_gene: TRBJ1-6
abundance: .
CDR3aa: CASSPRGTADYNSPLHF
CDR3nt: TGTGCCAGCAGCCCCCGGGGGACAGCGGATTATAATTCACCCCTCCACTTT

v_gene: TRBV9
d_gene: TRBD2
j_gene: TRBJ2-3
abundance: .
CDR3aa: CASSLPRGEGTDTQYF
CDR3nt: TGTGCCAGCAGTCTCCCTCGAGGGGAGGGTACAGATACGCAGTATTTT

v_gene: TRBV6-5
d_gene: .
j_gene: TRBJ1-6
abundance: .
CDR3aa: CASSYAGRFGNSPLHF
CDR3nt: TGTGCCAGCAGTTACGCAGGGAGGTTCGGGAATTCACCCCTCCACTTT